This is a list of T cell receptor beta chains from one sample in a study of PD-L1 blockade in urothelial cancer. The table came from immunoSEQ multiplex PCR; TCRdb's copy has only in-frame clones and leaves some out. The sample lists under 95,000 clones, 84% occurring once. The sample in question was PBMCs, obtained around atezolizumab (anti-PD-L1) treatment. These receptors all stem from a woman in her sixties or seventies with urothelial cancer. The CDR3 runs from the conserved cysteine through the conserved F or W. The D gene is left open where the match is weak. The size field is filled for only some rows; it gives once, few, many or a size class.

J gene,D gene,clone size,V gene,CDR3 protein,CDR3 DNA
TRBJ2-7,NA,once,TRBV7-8,CASNTGYEQYF,TGTGCCAGCAATACCGGCTACGAGCAGTACTTC
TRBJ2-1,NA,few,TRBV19,CASSVQVSGEQFF,TGTGCCAGTAGTGTTCAGGTGAGCGGTGAGCAGTTCTTC
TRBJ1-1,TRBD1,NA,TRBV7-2,CASSLAGTVITEAFF,TGTGCCAGCAGCTTAGCGGGGACAGTGATCACTGAAGCTTTCTTT
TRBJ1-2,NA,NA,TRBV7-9,CASSPGGFSNYGYTF,TGTGCCAGCAGCCCCGGGGGATTCTCTAACTATGGCTACACCTTC
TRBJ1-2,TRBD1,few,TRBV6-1,CASSGTGGRGRGYTF,TGTGCCAGCAGTGGGACAGGGGGCAGAGGTCGGGGCTACACCTTC
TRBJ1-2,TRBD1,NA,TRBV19,CASSILSGGGYGYTF,TGTGCCAGTAGTATCTTATCAGGGGGCGGCTATGGCTACACCTTC
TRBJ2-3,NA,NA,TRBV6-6,CASSSPEALDTQYF,TGTGCCAGCAGTTCACCCGAGGCCTTGGATACGCAGTATTTT
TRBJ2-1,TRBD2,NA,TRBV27,CASHTSGSSYNEQFF,TGTGCCAGCCATACAAGCGGGAGCTCCTACAATGAGCAGTTCTTC
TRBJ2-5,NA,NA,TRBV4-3,CASSQGSPGFGETQYF,TGCGCCAGCAGCCAAGGAAGCCCGGGGTTTGGGGAGACCCAGTACTTC
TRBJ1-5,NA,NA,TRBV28,CASSGQTNQPQHF,TGTGCCAGCAGCGGACAGACCAATCAGCCCCAGCATTTT
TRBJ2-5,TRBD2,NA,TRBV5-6,CASSLGYSGGEETQYF,TGTGCCAGCAGCTTGGGGTATAGCGGGGGGGAAGAGACCCAGTACTTC
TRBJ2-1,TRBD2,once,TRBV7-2,CASSLSSGGFYEQFF,TGTGCCAGCAGCTTGTCTAGCGGGGGATTCTATGAGCAGTTCTTC
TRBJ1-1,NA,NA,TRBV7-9,CASSTGTPLLGEAFF,TGTGCCAGCAGCACTGGGACACCTTTGTTGGGTGAAGCTTTCTTT
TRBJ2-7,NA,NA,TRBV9,CASSVEGAGLYEQYF,TGTGCCAGCAGCGTAGAAGGCGCGGGACTCTACGAGCAGTACTTC
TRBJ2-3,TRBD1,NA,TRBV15,CATSRDRGTDTQYF,TGTGCCACCAGCAGGGACAGGGGAACAGATACGCAGTATTTT
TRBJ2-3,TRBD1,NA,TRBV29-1,CSVEDPQGATDTQYF,TGCAGCGTTGAAGATCCTCAGGGGGCCACAGATACGCAGTATTTT
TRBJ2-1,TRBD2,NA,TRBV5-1,CASSLGLAGGRSYNEQFF,TGCGCCAGCAGCTTGGGACTAGCGGGGGGGCGCTCCTACAATGAGCAGTTCTTC
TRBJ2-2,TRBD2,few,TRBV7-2,CASSLTPGLATGELFF,TGTGCCAGCAGCTTAACCCCGGGACTAGCAACCGGGGAGCTGTTTTTT
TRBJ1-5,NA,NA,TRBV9,CASSPSPRHPQHF,TGTGCCAGCAGCCCCTCTCCCAGGCACCCCCAGCATTTT
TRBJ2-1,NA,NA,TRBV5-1,CASSEDKYNEQFF,TGCGCCAGCAGCGAGGACAAATACAATGAGCAGTTCTTC
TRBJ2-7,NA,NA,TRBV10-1,CASSEDLEYEQYF,TGCGCCAGCAGTGAAGATTTAGAGTACGAGCAGTACTTC
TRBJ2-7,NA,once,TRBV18,CASSLTTGSYEQYF,TGTGCCAGCTCACTGACCACAGGGTCATACGAGCAGTACTTC
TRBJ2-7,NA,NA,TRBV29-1,CSVEAHVIGATYEQYF,TGCAGCGTTGAAGCACATGTAATAGGGGCGACCTACGAGCAGTACTTC
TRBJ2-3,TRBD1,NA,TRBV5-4,CASSLEGQRTDTQYF,TGTGCCAGCAGCTTGGAGGGACAGCGCACAGATACGCAGTATTTT
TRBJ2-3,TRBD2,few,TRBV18,CASSLLLRGLAGGPSTDTQYF,TGTGCCAGCTCACTGCTACTAAGAGGACTAGCGGGGGGTCCTAGCACAGATACGCAGTATTTT
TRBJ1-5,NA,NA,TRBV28,CASSLGAGQGQPQHF,TGTGCCAGCAGTTTGGGGGCAGGGCAAGGTCAGCCCCAGCATTTT